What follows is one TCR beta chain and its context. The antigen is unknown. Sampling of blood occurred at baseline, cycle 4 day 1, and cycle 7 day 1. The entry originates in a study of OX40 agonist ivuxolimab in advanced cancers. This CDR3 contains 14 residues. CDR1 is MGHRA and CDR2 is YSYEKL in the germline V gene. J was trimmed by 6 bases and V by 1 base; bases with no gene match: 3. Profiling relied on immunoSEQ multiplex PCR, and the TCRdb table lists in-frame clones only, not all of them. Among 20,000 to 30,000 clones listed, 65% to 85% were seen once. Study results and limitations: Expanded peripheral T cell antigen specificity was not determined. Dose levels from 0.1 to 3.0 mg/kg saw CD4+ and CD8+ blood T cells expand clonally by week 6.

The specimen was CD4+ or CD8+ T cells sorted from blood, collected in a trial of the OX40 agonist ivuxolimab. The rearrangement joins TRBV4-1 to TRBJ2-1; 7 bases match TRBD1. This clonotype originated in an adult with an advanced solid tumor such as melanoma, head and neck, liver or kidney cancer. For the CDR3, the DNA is TGCGCCAGCAGCCAAGCGGCAGGGGGCAATGAGCAGTTCTTC. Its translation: CASSQAAGGNEQFF.